This T cell receptor (beta chain) appears in the sequencing data of a study of CD8+ T cells in alopecia areata. The germline gives CDR1 LNHDA, CDR2 SQIVND (reference sequence). V shed 7 bases and J shed 2 bases, with 14 bases lying between them. The CDR3 spans 14 residues. RNA extraction and reverse transcription yielded cDNA as sequencing template. Clones were read by immunoSEQ multiplex PCR, and TCRdb kept only the in-frame ones, dropping some. The sample lists around 190,000 clones, around 66% occurring once. The treatment is: oral pan-JAK inhibitor, 5-10 mg twice daily. The material sequenced was CD4+ T cells sorted from blood, taken at week 4, from a patient treated with tofacitinib. This TCR derives from a human donor with alopecia areata. The gene calls are TRBV19 and TRBJ1-2; TRBD1 might be the D (6 bases). The CDR3 bases are TGTGCCAGTACCCCTGGGCAGGGGAACTATGGCTACACCTTC. It is translated as CASTPGQGNYGYTF.